This T cell receptor beta chain was documented in a study of blood T cell repertoires in COVID-19. Study summary: The study drew acute and convalescent COVID-19 samples from the United States, Italy and Spain. Sources were T cells, B-cell-depleted T cells, or PBMCs; the material itself was cDNA or gDNA.

Authors' analysis steps: Reference gene primers were amplified, and this amplification served to estimate nucleated cell counts. Generated by immunoSEQ multiplex PCR, the TCRdb table keeps only in-frame clones and is missing some. V and J calls and clone size are given by that table; D and trimming were obtained from the DNA. The data contain some 200,000 clones, about 85% of them singletons. V shed 4 bases and J 6 bases; nucleotides not matched to a gene: 4. The CDR3 is made up of 14 amino acids. CDR1 is SGHRS and CDR2 is YFSETQ in the germline V gene. Sequencing was performed on peripheral blood. This TCR came from a man in his 60s with active or convalescent COVID-19. The J gene is TRBJ2-2, the V gene TRBV5-1; TRBD1 agrees at 9 bases. For the CDR3, the DNA is TGCGCCAGCAGCATCGGGACAGGGTCCGGGGAGCTGTTTTTT. Amino acids: CASSIGTGSGELFF.